These 8 T cell receptor beta chains were all obtained from the same sample, sequenced in a study of T-cell memory formation after mild COVID-19. TCRdb independently ran MiXCR on the 5' RACE reads; one entry per CDR3 protein. The data contain a few hundred thousand distinct CDR3 sequences, less than 20% of them seen just once; the ten biggest clones take up around 22%. Sequencing was carried out using PBMCs or a T cell subset sorted from them (not recorded which). All receptors derive from a young man who had mild COVID-19 (a few samples of this study predate the infection). Cell type and time point are not known.

This chain uses TRBV7-3 with TRBJ2-7, with unresolved D. V was shortened by 1 base and J by 4 bases, with 11 bases between the two germline ends. This CDR3 has 14 residues. Looked up from germline, CDR1 is SGHTA and CDR2 is FQGTGA. CDR3 sequence (DNA): TGTGCCAGCAGCTTAAGTGACTCAGAATACGAGCAGTACGTC. Translating it yields CASSLSDSEYEQYV.

The gene calls are TRBV6-5 and TRBJ2-3; D may be TRBD1 (6 bases). Germline V lookup: CDR1 MNHEY, CDR2 SVGAGI. Trimming stripped 5 bases from V and 4 bases from J, with 22 bases between. The CDR3 runs 17 residues. The CDR3 is CASSDKKEQGKADTQYF. DNA of the CDR3: TGTGCCAGCAGTGATAAAAAGGAGCAGGGGAAGGCAGATACGCAGTATTTT.

This chain connects TRBV5-1 to TRBJ2-7; 8 nucleotides agree with TRBD1. Trimming at V came to 4 bases and at J to 2 bases, leaving 5 bases not matched to a gene. Per the germline V gene, CDR1 is SGHRS and CDR2 is YFSETQ. CDR3 size: 14 residues. The chain's CDR3 is CASSRSGGAYEQYF. CDR3 nucleotides: TGCGCCAGCAGCCGGTCAGGGGGCGCCTACGAGCAGTACTTC.

The V gene is TRBV2, the J gene TRBJ2-7; D gene uncertain. CDR1 and CDR2 (germline): SNHLY, FYNNEI. V lost 0 bases, J lost 11 bases, and 11 bases lay in between. CDR3 length equals 12 residues. The chain's CDR3 is CASSEALTLKYF. The CDR3 nucleotides read TGTGCCAGCAGTGAAGCGTTAACCCTCAAGTACTTC.

This clonotype turned up a few times. This chain uses TRBV11-1 with TRBJ2-3; possible D gene TRBD1, 6 bases. Per the germline V gene, CDR1 is SGHAT and CDR2 is FQDESV (reference sequence). V was trimmed by 6 bases and J by 2 bases, leaving 15 bases between them. CDR3 length equals 15 residues. CDR3 coding DNA: TGTGCCAGCAGGCGGCAGGGGCCTTCCACAGATACGCAGTATTTT. Protein: CASRRQGPSTDTQYF.

This clonotype was observed at least ten times. The rearrangement joins TRBV4-3 to TRBJ1-4, with 8 bases aligning to TRBD1. Per the germline V gene, CDR1 is LGHNA and CDR2 is YSLEER. CDR3 length: 18 residues. V gave up 0 bases and J gave up 4 bases; unmatched junction bases: 10. CDR3 nucleotide sequence: TGCGCCAGCAGCCAAGATCGCCCTCCGGGACAGGTTAATGAAAAACTGTTTTTT. Protein product: CASSQDRPPGQVNEKLFF.

V usage is TRBV4-3 and J usage is TRBJ2-3, with 8 bases that match TRBD1. Losses at the gene ends were 1 base for V and 1 base for J; bases not matched to a gene: 10. This CDR3 has 18 residues. The germline gives CDR1 LGHNA, CDR2 YSLEER. CDR3 residues: CASSQGQGAPIRTDTQYF. For the CDR3, the DNA is TGCGCCAGCAGCCAAGGGCAGGGGGCCCCGATACGCACAGATACGCAGTATTTT.

In DNA, the CDR3 is TGCAGTGCTAGAGATCGGCTTGCAGGCACCGGGGAGCTGTTTTTT. The encoded protein is CSARDRLAGTGELFF. The chain recombines TRBV20-1 with TRBJ2-2; D not resolved. Trimming stripped 0 bases from V and 4 bases from J, with 12 bases between. The CDR3 contains 15 residues. CDR1 and CDR2 from the germline V gene are DFQATT and SNEGSKA (reference sequence).